One and the same sample provided the 8 T cell receptor beta chains below, sequenced in a study of shared clonotypes between healthy human individuals. Only CD45RO-negative cells positively selected for CCR7 counted as naive CD8 cells, so terminally differentiated effector memory CD45RA+ cells were excluded. Clones were sequenced by immunoSEQ multiplex PCR, and TCRdb holds only the in-frame ones, with some missing. The data hold more than 2 million clones, with around 93% observed a single time. The sequenced sample was naive CD8+ T cells from PBMCs. These receptors all come from a man between 18 and 29 years old in good health. Some clones in this sample may be carry-over from other donors' samples.

The J gene is TRBJ2-1, the V gene TRBV27, with 8 bases aligning to TRBD2. The CDR3 totals 17 residues. The V segment lost 5 bases and the J segment 4 bases; nucleotides outside the gene matches: 13. The germline V gene encodes CDR1 MNHEY and CDR2 SMNVEV (reference sequence). This CDR3 reads CASSPPGRLATYNEQFF. In nucleotides, the CDR3 is TGTGCCAGCAGTCCCCCCGGGAGACTAGCGACTTACAATGAGCAGTTCTTC.

J is TRBJ2-7 and V is TRBV5-1; 9 bases line up with TRBD2. The CDR3 totals 14 residues. J gave up 3 bases and V 4 bases, and 5 bases lay outside the gene matches. Germline V lookup: CDR1 SGHRS, CDR2 YFSETQ. In DNA, the CDR3 is TGCGCCAGCAGCCCCGGGACTAGCATCTACGAGCAGTACTTC. It encodes CASSPGTSIYEQYF. The full variable domain, completed using reference TRBV5-1 and TRBJ2-7, is KAGVTQTPRYLIKTRGQQVTLSCSPISGHRSVSWYQQTPGQGLQFLFEYFSETQRNKGNFPGRFSGRQFSNSRSEMNVSTLELGDSALYLCASSPGTSIYEQYFGPGTRLTVT.

This sequence joins TRBV29-1 and TRBJ1-1; D call uncertain. V lost 4 bases and J lost 1, with 10 bases in between. This CDR3 has 13 residues. From germline, CDR1 is SQVTM and CDR2 ANQGSEA. CDR3 residues: CSVGGRSNTEAFF. The CDR3, as DNA: TGCAGCGTTGGAGGCCGCTCGAACACTGAAGCTTTCTTT.

V and J are TRBV27 and TRBJ2-7; D is uncertain. The CDR3 runs to 14 residues. V was cut by 4 bases and J by 4 bases, with 14 bases left in between. Germline V gives CDR1 MNHEY, CDR2 SMNVEV (reference sequence). The CDR3 protein is CASSSTTPIYEQYF. The DNA for the CDR3 is TGTGCCAGCAGTTCCACCACCCCGATATACGAGCAGTACTTC.

The V and J genes are TRBV7-8 and TRBJ2-7; weak D call: TRBD2 (6 bases). Germline CDR1 SGHVS, CDR2 FQNEAQ. The CDR3 contains 12 residues. Trimming took off 5 bases at V and 10 bases at J, with 15 bases between the two ends. The CDR3 DNA sequence: TGTGCCAGCAGCCCTGGGGGGATCCTACAGTACTTC. It yields the protein CASSPGGILQYF.

About this clone: Within the sample, other DNA sequences also encode this same CDR3. The CDR3 DNA reads as TGTGCCAGCAGCGGAGGGGCGAACTCTGGAAACACCATATATTTT. Residues: CASSGGANSGNTIYF. The chain joins TRBV9 to TRBJ1-3; D perhaps matches TRBD1 (5 bases). V was cut by 3 bases and J by 0 bases, with 10 bases left in between. Germline CDR1 is SGDLS and CDR2 is YYNGEE. The length of the CDR3 is 15 residues.

V gene TRBV27 combines with J gene TRBJ2-3; unclear D gene. This CDR3 is 14 amino acids long. V lost 6 bases and J lost 1, with 11 bases in between. Germline-derived CDR1 and CDR2 are MNHEY and SMNVEV (reference sequence). The CDR3 DNA follows: TGTGCCAGCAGCCCCTACTGGGGCACAGATACGCAGTATTTT. Encoded protein: CASSPYWGTDTQYF.

The chain is built from TRBV19 and TRBJ2-5; D perhaps matches TRBD1 (5 bases). Germline V lookup: CDR1 LNHDA, CDR2 SQIVND (reference sequence). V was clipped by 7 bases and J by 2 bases, with 17 bases between them. This CDR3 is built from 15 residues. CDR3 in amino acids: CASNLGQGPQETQYF. Here the CDR3 DNA reads TGTGCCAGTAATTTGGGGCAAGGACCTCAAGAGACCCAGTACTTC.